The rows below give T cell receptor beta chains drawn from one sample of a study of cytomegalovirus exposure and HLA in healthy donors. The assay was immunoSEQ multiplex PCR, and TCRdb's table has in-frame clones only and misses some. The sample holds 120,000 to 150,000 clones; about 75% are singletons and the top ten take about 1.7%. The sequenced sample consisted of PBMCs. The origin of the receptors is a woman aged 25 to 45 in good health and CMV-seronegative. Both conserved end residues are part of each CDR3. A D gene is named only where the DNA matches it firmly. For some rows the clone size is stated as once, few or many, or as a class when expanded; others skip it.

NA,TRBJ1-3,TRBD1,TRBV4-1,CASSLTGAGNTIYF,TGCGCCAGCAGCCTCACAGGGGCTGGAAACACCATATATTTT
NA,TRBJ2-3,TRBD2,TRBV19,CASSIGASGGTDTQYF,TGTGCCAGTAGTATAGGTGCTAGCGGGGGTACAGATACGCAGTATTTT
NA,TRBJ1-6,NA,TRBV6-5,CASSYTKGWNSPLHF,TGTGCCAGCAGTTACACAAAGGGGTGGAATTCACCCCTCCACTTT
NA,TRBJ2-3,NA,TRBV5-1,CASSLQAGAPYSTDTQYF,TGCGCCAGCAGCTTGCAGGCAGGGGCCCCTTATAGCACAGATACGCAGTATTTT
NA,TRBJ1-5,NA,TRBV30,CAWSVDSNQPQHF,TGTGCCTGGAGTGTGGACTCAAATCAGCCCCAGCATTTT
NA,TRBJ1-2,NA,TRBV14,CASSQDILRRYGYTF,TGTGCCAGCAGCCAAGATATCCTAAGGAGGTACGGCTACACCTTC
NA,TRBJ1-1,NA,TRBV5-1,CASSLGGRQYTEAFF,TGCGCCAGCAGCTTGGGGGGGCGACAGTACACTGAAGCTTTCTTT
NA,TRBJ2-5,NA,TRBV2,CASMRGKETQYF,TGTGCCAGCATGCGGGGCAAAGAGACCCAGTACTTC
NA,TRBJ1-2,TRBD1,TRBV19,CASRTGTVGYTF,TGTGCCAGTAGGACCGGGACAGTTGGCTACACCTTC
NA,TRBJ1-1,NA,TRBV27,CASSLDRYTEAFF,TGTGCCAGCAGTTTGGACAGATACACTGAAGCTTTCTTT
NA,TRBJ1-2,NA,TRBV18,CATTGIYGYTF,TGTGCCACCACAGGGATCTATGGCTACACCTTC
NA,TRBJ2-3,TRBD2,TRBV7-6,CATGTSGGSTDTQYF,TGTGCCACCGGAACTAGCGGGGGTAGCACAGATACGCAGTATTTT
NA,TRBJ2-1,NA,TRBV7-9,CSSSLGTGTKSNEQFF,TGTTCCAGCAGCTTAGGCACAGGGACCAAATCCAATGAGCAGTTCTTC
NA,TRBJ1-5,NA,TRBV6-1,CASSDPHNQPQHF,TGTGCCAGCAGTGACCCACACAATCAGCCCCAGCATTTT
once,TRBJ2-6,NA,TRBV27,CASRAREGVNVLTF,TGTGCCAGCAGGGCCAGGGAGGGGGTCAACGTCCTGACTTTC
NA,TRBJ2-2,TRBD1,TRBV7-3,CASSSGQGVTGELFF,TGTGCCAGCAGCTCCGGACAGGGGGTCACCGGGGAGCTGTTTTTT
NA,TRBJ2-7,NA,TRBV7-5,CVRSLDGGYEQYF,TGTGTCAGAAGCTTAGACGGGGGTTACGAGCAGTACTTC
NA,TRBJ2-2,NA,TRBV25-1,CASSEGGQSTGELFF,TGTGCCAGCAGTGAAGGAGGACAGTCCACCGGGGAGCTGTTTTTT
NA,TRBJ2-1,NA,TRBV7-6,CASSQLAAEESNNEQFF,TGTGCCAGCAGCCAACTGGCGGCGGAGGAGTCGAACAATGAGCAGTTCTTC
NA,TRBJ1-2,NA,TRBV28,CASSGPGGNGYTF,TGTGCCAGCAGTGGGCCGGGAGGAAATGGCTACACCTTC
few,TRBJ2-5,NA,TRBV30,CAWTGGPFETQYF,TGTGCCTGGACGGGGGGCCCGTTCGAGACCCAGTACTTC
NA,TRBJ2-1,TRBD1,TRBV7-3,CASSPQGFDEQFF,TGTGCCAGCAGCCCACAGGGGTTTGATGAGCAGTTCTTC
NA,TRBJ2-7,NA,TRBV19,CASSIGTHTYEQYF,TGTGCCAGTAGTATCGGGACACATACCTACGAGCAGTACTTC
once,TRBJ2-1,TRBD1,TRBV5-4,CASSATGTVSYNEQFF,TGTGCCAGCAGCGCGACCGGGACAGTCTCCTACAATGAGCAGTTCTTC
NA,TRBJ2-1,TRBD2,TRBV30,CAWGTSGGGNEQFF,TGTGCCTGGGGCACTAGCGGGGGTGGTAATGAGCAGTTCTTC
NA,TRBJ1-2,NA,TRBV29-1,CSVVSNYGYTF,TGCAGCGTTGTCTCTAACTATGGCTACACCTTC
once,TRBJ2-3,TRBD2,TRBV19,CASSIDPSGEDADTQYF,TGTGCCAGTAGTATAGATCCTAGCGGGGAGGACGCAGATACGCAGTATTTT
NA,TRBJ2-7,TRBD1,TRBV15,CATSSGDRPTRQYF,TGTGCCACCAGCAGTGGGGACAGGCCCACCCGGCAGTACTTC
NA,TRBJ1-4,NA,TRBV20-1,CSMKEGEKLFF,TGCAGCATGAAGGAGGGTGAAAAACTGTTTTTT
NA,TRBJ1-3,TRBD1,TRBV9,CASSARDREVGNTIYF,TGTGCCAGCAGCGCCCGAGACAGGGAGGTTGGTAACACCATATATTTT
NA,TRBJ1-5,NA,TRBV2,CASSQYYNQPQHF,TGTGCCAGCAGCCAGTACTATAATCAGCCCCAGCATTTT
NA,TRBJ1-3,NA,TRBV25-1,CASSESGGPGGNTIYF,TGTGCCAGCAGTGAATCGGGGGGGCCTGGAGGAAACACCATATATTTT
once,TRBJ2-7,NA,TRBV6-6,CASPTQGGGSYEQYF,TGTGCCAGCCCTACCCAGGGAGGGGGCTCCTACGAGCAGTACTTC
NA,TRBJ2-5,NA,TRBV5-1,CASSLDSGETQYF,TGCGCCAGCAGCTTGGACAGCGGGGAGACCCAGTACTTC
NA,TRBJ2-2,NA,TRBV29-1,CSVRQGGVGTGELFF,TGCAGCGTTAGGCAGGGGGGCGTAGGGACCGGGGAGCTGTTTTTT
NA,TRBJ1-5,TRBD1,TRBV19,CASLDRAGYQPQHF,TGTGCCAGCCTAGACAGGGCTGGGTATCAGCCCCAGCATTTT
few,TRBJ2-7,NA,TRBV25-1,CASSEIPGSGSNSYEQYF,TGTGCCAGCAGTGAAATCCCCGGGTCAGGGTCAAACTCCTACGAGCAGTACTTC
NA,TRBJ1-2,NA,TRBV7-8,CASSSGYGYTF,TGTGCCAGCAGCTCAGGATATGGCTACACCTTC
NA,TRBJ2-3,NA,TRBV7-2,CASSLGRVKPDTQYF,TGTGCCAGCAGCTTAGGGAGGGTGAAACCAGATACGCAGTATTTT
NA,TRBJ1-1,TRBD1,TRBV6-5,CASSSLQGWDTEAFF,TGTGCCAGCAGTTCTTTACAGGGGTGGGACACTGAAGCTTTCTTT
NA,TRBJ1-2,NA,TRBV6-5,CASSYSRWQDYGYTF,TGTGCCAGCAGTTACTCGAGATGGCAGGACTATGGCTACACCTTC
NA,TRBJ1-2,NA,TRBV11-2,CAEGGGPGYGYTF,TGTGCAGAAGGCGGGGGTCCGGGCTATGGCTACACCTTC
NA,TRBJ2-7,TRBD1,TRBV2,CARDRGTGEQYF,TGTGCCAGGGACAGGGGGACGGGCGAGCAGTACTTC
NA,TRBJ1-1,NA,TRBV7-8,CASSPMLAGVNTEAFF,TGTGCCAGCAGCCCCATGCTTGCAGGGGTGAACACTGAAGCTTTCTTT
few,TRBJ2-7,TRBD1,TRBV4-1,CASSQGAGGSYEQYF,TGCGCCAGCAGCCAAGGAGCAGGGGGCAGCTACGAGCAGTACTTC
NA,TRBJ1-1,TRBD1,TRBV6-1,CASCRQGDMNTEAFF,TGTGCCAGCTGTAGACAGGGCGATATGAACACTGAAGCTTTCTTT
few,TRBJ2-1,NA,TRBV7-2,CASSLTPGYNEQFF,TGTGCCAGCAGCTTAACTCCGGGCTACAATGAGCAGTTCTTC
NA,TRBJ2-7,NA,TRBV14,CASSLLRAGGNYEQYF,TGTGCCAGCAGCCTCCTCCGAGCAGGGGGGAACTACGAGCAGTACTTC
once,TRBJ2-2,NA,TRBV5-1,CASSPVSGGGTGELFF,TGCGCCAGCAGCCCGGTTTCGGGGGGCGGTACCGGGGAGCTGTTTTTT
few,TRBJ1-6,TRBD1,TRBV7-8,CASRKRDSSYNSPLHF,TGTGCCAGCAGGAAGAGGGACAGCTCCTATAATTCACCCCTCCACTTT
NA,TRBJ2-7,NA,TRBV9,CASSVAVGAMYEQYF,TGTGCCAGCAGCGTAGCGGTGGGGGCGATGTACGAGCAGTACTTC
NA,TRBJ2-3,NA,TRBV6-5,CASSYSKGVGTDTQYF,TGTGCCAGCAGTTACTCGAAAGGGGTCGGCACAGATACGCAGTATTTT
NA,TRBJ1-2,NA,TRBV15,CATSGPTGYGYTF,TGTGCCACCAGCGGGCCTACAGGGTATGGCTACACCTTC
NA,TRBJ1-2,TRBD1,TRBV27,CASRLQGAPGYTF,TGTGCCAGCAGACTACAGGGGGCGCCTGGCTACACCTTC
NA,TRBJ2-2,TRBD1,TRBV9,CASSVSTGGHGELFF,TGTGCCAGCAGCGTATCGACAGGGGGCCACGGGGAGCTGTTTTTT
NA,TRBJ2-3,TRBD2,TRBV5-6,CASSLGRGVRTDTQYF,TGTGCCAGCAGCTTGGGGCGGGGGGTAAGAACAGATACGCAGTATTTT
NA,TRBJ2-5,TRBD1,TRBV6-1,CASRRTGQETQYF,TGTGCCAGTAGAAGGACAGGGCAAGAGACCCAGTACTTC
once,TRBJ1-1,NA,TRBV6-4,CASSAMRDTEAFF,TGTGCCAGCAGTGCGATGCGGGACACTGAAGCTTTCTTT